The 2 T cell receptor beta chains below come from one sample, sequenced in a study of cytomegalovirus exposure and HLA in healthy donors. In the PCR, 60 Vbeta and 13 Jbeta primers were used. Repertoires were generated with immunoSEQ multiplex PCR, while TCRdb's copy carries only in-frame clones and drops some. Found here are about 82,000 clones, around 9.1% of them singletons; the top ten hold approximately 25%. The sample was PBMCs. The receptor set was obtained from a man in his sixties in good health and CMV-seropositive.

The chain carries TRBV5-4 and TRBJ2-7; 8 bases align to TRBD2. CDR1 is SGHNT, CDR2 YYREEE, per germline (reference sequence). The CDR3 totals 14 residues. The V segment lost 4 bases and the J segment 0 bases; nucleotides outside the gene matches: 3. CDR3 bases: TGTGCCAGCAGCCCGGGGGGGAACTCCTACGAGCAGTACTTC. It specifies CASSPGGNSYEQYF.

Within the sample, this clone is medium-sized. The chain couples TRBV11-1 to TRBJ2-6; D is perhaps TRBD2 (7 bases). Trimming left V 5 bases short and J 0 bases short, with 17 bases between. Germline V gene lookup returns CDR1 SGHAT and CDR2 FQDESV (reference sequence). CDR3 length: 18 residues. This chain's CDR3 is CASSPWGGSISGANVLTF. The CDR3 DNA is TGTGCCAGCAGCCCCTGGGGGGGCTCGATCTCTGGGGCCAACGTCCTGACTTTC.